The 6 T cell receptor beta chains presented below share a single source sample, sequenced in a study of blood T cell repertoires in COVID-19. Here immunoSEQ multiplex PCR was the method, and the copy in TCRdb shows in-frame clones only, minus some. The data contain approximately 82,000 clones, 85% of them singletons. Sample: peripheral blood. The source is a woman in her 70s with active or convalescent COVID-19.

The J gene is TRBJ1-4, the V gene TRBV4-3; D is unclear. V lost 1 base and J 5 bases, leaving 11 bases between the germline ends. The CDR3 totals 15 residues. Germline V gene lookup returns CDR1 LGHNA and CDR2 YSLEER. The CDR3 bases are TGCGCCAGCAGCCAAGGGAACAGCCAGAATGAAAAACTGTTTTTT. This encodes CASSQGNSQNEKLFF.

The rearrangement uses TRBV7-2 and TRBJ1-5; D call uncertain. Germline V CDR1 and CDR2: SGHTA, FQGNSA. The V end was cut by 2 bases, the J end by 8 bases, with 10 bases between. This CDR3 has 13 residues. CDR3 protein: CASSLWTWEPQHF. The CDR3 region has the DNA TGTGCCAGCAGCTTATGGACTTGGGAGCCCCAGCATTTT.

The chain links TRBV6-4 to TRBJ1-6; TRBD1 aligns across 9 bases. The V and J ends lost 4 bases and 7 bases, in that order; junction bases with no gene match: 5. Germline V gene data show CDR1 as MRHNA and CDR2 as SNTAGT. CDR3 length equals 15 residues. The CDR3 loop reads CASSAGQGPNSPLHF. CDR3 in DNA: TGTGCCAGCAGTGCGGGACAGGGCCCAAATTCACCCCTCCACTTT.

The rearrangement joins TRBV6-5 to TRBJ1-2; 9 nucleotides match TRBD1. V shed 2 bases, J shed 3 bases, and the junction held 4 bases outside the gene matches. CDR1 is MNHEY, CDR2 SVGAGI, per germline. There are 15 residues in the CDR3. The DNA of the CDR3 is TGTGCCAGCAGTTACGCGGGACAGGGCGACTATGGCTACACCTTC. Its translation: CASSYAGQGDYGYTF.

V gene TRBV19 combines with J gene TRBJ1-4; D gene unclear. The CDR3 extends over 14 amino acids. Between the trimmed V and J ends, which lost 6 bases and 0 bases, there was a span of 8 bases. The V gene's germline CDR1 is LNHDA and CDR2 SQIVND (reference sequence). CDR3 amino acids: CASSLIATNEKLFF. As DNA, the CDR3 is TGTGCCAGTAGCTTAATTGCAACTAATGAAAAACTGTTTTTT.

The V call is TRBV24-1, the J call TRBJ1-2; 8 bases agree with TRBD1. This CDR3 is built from 14 residues. Per germline, CDR1 KGHDR and CDR2 SFDVKD. V gave up 4 bases and J gave up 8 bases; unmatched junction bases: 8. CDR3 in DNA: TGTGCCACCAGTGAAGGGACAGGCTCGCGAGGCTACACCTTC. Translated: CATSEGTGSRGYTF.